Below, 30 T cell receptor beta chains from the same sample are listed, as sequenced in a study of identical twins. TCRdb re-called the 5' RACE reads through MiXCR, storing one row per CDR3 protein. The sample consists of about 240,000 distinct CDR3 sequences, roughly an eighth of them appearing once. These data also formed part of another study, on yellow fever vaccine responses in identical twins.

Material: memory (CD45RO+) T cells sorted from blood. These receptors all stem from a woman aged 18 to 35 in good health.

This clonotype was picked up many times. The genes are TRBV11-2 and TRBJ2-2; maybe TRBD2 (5 bases). Trimming took 4 bases from V and 5 from J, leaving 11 bases between them. Germline CDR1 is SGHAT and CDR2 is FQNNGV. The CDR3 extends over 14 amino acids. CDR3 sequence reads: CASSSGLTTGELFF. The CDR3 bases are TGTGCCAGCAGCTCCGGACTGACGACCGGGGAGCTGTTTTTT.

A note on this clonotype: The junction differs from germline at one of its ends, possibly a read error. The chain carries TRBV7-2 and TRBJ2-1; D is perhaps TRBD2 (6 bases). Germline values: CDR1 SGHTA, CDR2 FQGNSA. CDR3 length equals 10 residues. The CDR3 protein is CASGGLERFF. CDR3 DNA: TGTGCCAGCGGGGGACTCGAGCGGTTCTTC. The full variable domain, completed using reference TRBV7-2 and TRBJ2-1, is GAGVSQSPSNKVTEKGKDVELRCDPISGHTALYWYRQSLGQGLEFLIYFQGNSAPDKSGLPSDRFSAERTGGSVSTLTIQRTQQEDSAVYLCASGGLERFFGPGTRLTVL.

V is TRBV20-1 and J is TRBJ2-3, with 10 bases that match TRBD2. CDR3 length: 14 amino acids. The junction had 8 bases not matched to a gene; V was cut back by 6 bases and J by 5 bases. CDR1 is DFQATT, CDR2 SNEGSKA, per germline (reference sequence). The CDR3 DNA is TGCAGTGCGATAGCGGGGGGCCGGGGAGATACGCAGTATTTT. Amino acid sequence: CSAIAGGRGDTQYF.

The chain has TRBV5-1 and TRBJ2-5; D is perhaps TRBD2 (6 bases). CDR1 SGHRS and CDR2 YFSETQ come from the germline V gene. The V and J ends lost 0 bases and 0 bases respectively, with 18 bases between them. The CDR3 is 18 amino acids. CDR3 amino acids: CASSLVRAGGGYQETQYF. DNA for the CDR3: TGCGCCAGCAGCTTGGTAAGGGCAGGTGGAGGGTACCAAGAGACCCAGTACTTC.

The V gene is TRBV19, the J gene TRBJ2-1; D is ambiguous. Germline values: CDR1 LNHDA, CDR2 SQIVND (reference sequence). The CDR3 totals 17 residues. The V end was cut by 1 base, the J end by 6 bases, with 19 bases between. The CDR3: CASSIALLFGRSNEQFF. CDR3 in DNA: TGTGCCAGTAGTATAGCCCTTTTGTTCGGGCGGAGCAATGAGCAGTTCTTC. Complete variable domain (other parts from reference TRBV19 and TRBJ2-1): DGGITQSPKYLFRKEGQNVTLSCEQNLNHDAMYWYRQDPGQGLRLIYYSQIVNDFQKGDIAEGYSVSREKKESFPLTVTSAQKNPTAFYLCASSIALLFGRSNEQFFGPGTRLTVL.

Ten or more counts support this clonotype. The rearrangement links TRBV5-6 to TRBJ2-1; TRBD1 matches 10 bases. This CDR3 is built from 15 residues. Germline V gives CDR1 SGHDT, CDR2 YYEEEE. The ends lost 2 bases at V and 8 bases at J; junction bases unmatched: 7. CDR3 in DNA: TGTGCCAGCAGCTTTGGGGACAGGGGTTCTTATGAGCAGTTCTTC. This encodes CASSFGDRGSYEQFF.

In this sample, this clonotype turned up many times. The chain is built from TRBV7-8 and TRBJ2-3, with a weak D call TRBD1 (6 bases). Germline CDR1 is SGHVS and CDR2 is FQNEAQ. The CDR3 has 15 residues. V was shortened by 1 base and J by 3 bases, with 11 bases between the two germline ends. CDR3 protein: CASSLEGTGTDTQYF. CDR3 bases: TGTGCCAGCAGCTTAGAAGGTACAGGGACAGATACGCAGTATTTT.

This clonotype was counted at least ten times. The CDR3 region is CASSLAIGGGQETQYF. The DNA for the CDR3 is TGTGCCAGCAGCTTAGCGATCGGCGGGGGTCAAGAGACCCAGTACTTC. This chain links TRBV7-2 with TRBJ2-5, with 7 nucleotides matching TRBD2. The V gene's germline CDR1 is SGHTA and CDR2 FQGNSA. The CDR3 loop spans 16 amino acids. Losses at the gene ends were 0 bases for V and 2 bases for J; bases not matched to a gene: 6.

This clonotype was seen only a few times. V gene TRBV15 combines with J gene TRBJ2-7; D not resolved. Per the germline V gene, CDR1 is LNHNV and CDR2 is YYDKDF (reference sequence). V was pared by 0 bases and J by 0 bases, with 9 bases between. CDR3 length: 15 residues. In nucleotides, the CDR3 is TGTGCCACCAGCAGAGATCACGGCACCTCCTACGAGCAGTACTTC. It specifies CATSRDHGTSYEQYF.

This clonotype was observed a handful of times. The chain uses TRBV18 and TRBJ2-1; no firm D call. CDR1 and CDR2 (germline): KGHSH, LQKENI. This CDR3 comprises 16 residues. V dropped 4 bases and J dropped 0 bases, with 13 bases sitting between them. In DNA, the CDR3 is TGTGCCAGCTCACAGCTGTCACTTTACTCCTACAATGAGCAGTTCTTC. This translates into CASSQLSLYSYNEQFF.

V usage is TRBV29-1 and J usage is TRBJ1-3; no clear D. The CDR3 covers 13 residues. CDR1 and CDR2 from the germline V gene are SQVTM and ANQGSEA. Trimming pared 4 bases from V and 0 bases from J, leaving 7 bases between. CDR3 sequence reads: CSVVSPSGNTIYF. CDR3 nucleotide sequence: TGCAGCGTTGTTTCCCCCTCTGGAAACACCATATATTTT.

This chain uses TRBV7-9 with TRBJ2-6; 8 bases are a match to TRBD1. The CDR3 length is 17 residues. Unmatched junction bases numbered 8, after V lost 5 bases and J lost 2 bases. Per germline, CDR1 SEHNR and CDR2 FQNEAQ (reference sequence). The CDR3 spells CASSPGTGVAGANVLTF. Written as DNA, the CDR3 is TGTGCCAGCAGCCCCGGGACAGGTGTCGCTGGGGCCAACGTCCTGACTTTC.

The chain recombines TRBV28 with TRBJ2-1, with 7 bases identical to TRBD1. The CDR3 has 17 amino acids. Germline-derived CDR1 and CDR2 are MDHEN and SYDVKM. The V and J ends lost 6 bases and 2 bases, in that order; junction bases with no gene match: 13. In DNA form, the CDR3 reads TGTGCCAGCAGGGGCAGCTCCGGGACAGAAACCTACAATGAGCAGTTCTTC. Residues: CASRGSSGTETYNEQFF.

In its sample, this clonotype was seen a few times. The chain carries TRBV11-2 and TRBJ2-7, with 9 bases matching TRBD1. CDR3 length: 13 amino acids. The junction had 4 bases not matched to a gene; V was cut back by 4 bases and J by 6 bases. The germline V gene has CDR1 SGHAT and CDR2 FQNNGV. In DNA, the CDR3 is TGTGCCAGCAGCTGGGACAGGGAAAGCGAGCAGTACTTC. Encoded protein: CASSWDRESEQYF.

This clonotype has just a few counts. The V call is TRBV20-1, the J call TRBJ2-1; 7 bases line up with TRBD1. The CDR3 spans 14 residues. J gave up 2 bases and V 5 bases, and 6 bases lay outside the gene matches. Germline-derived CDR1 and CDR2 are DFQATT and SNEGSKA (reference sequence). CDR3 sequence (DNA): TGCAGTGCTGTCGACAGGGTCACCTACAATGAGCAGTTCTTC. This codes for CSAVDRVTYNEQFF.

This clonotype was picked up a small number of times. The V gene is TRBV20-1, the J gene TRBJ2-1, with 7 bases identical to TRBD2. Germline V CDR1 and CDR2: DFQATT, SNEGSKA (reference sequence). The CDR3 has 20 residues. V was clipped by 2 bases and J by 10 bases; unmatched bases: 29. CDR3 region: CSARYKGLVRTRTGGREQFF. CDR3 DNA: TGCAGTGCTAGATACAAAGGACTAGTCCGAACCAGAACGGGGGGACGGGAGCAGTTCTTC.

Only one count was recorded for this clonotype. The gene calls are TRBV6-2 or TRBV6-3 and TRBJ2-3; TRBD2 matches 10 bases. The V gene end was trimmed by 10 bases and the J gene end by 5 bases; junction bases not matched to a gene: 9. The CDR3 has 14 residues. The germline V gene encodes CDR1 MNHEY and CDR2 SVGEGT. The CDR3 region is CATDSGRYQDTQYF. The CDR3 DNA follows: TGTGCCACAGATAGCGGGAGGTATCAAGATACGCAGTATTTT.

This clonotype has just a few counts. The chain employs TRBV12-3 or TRBV12-4 and TRBJ2-5, with 7 bases matching TRBD1. The V segment lost 5 bases and the J segment 4 bases; nucleotides outside the gene matches: 10. The CDR3 length is 15 residues. The CDR3 DNA reads as TGTGCCAGCAGTCCCCTCGGCCGGGACAGAGAGACCCAGTACTTC. Encoded protein: CASSPLGRDRETQYF.

This chain connects TRBV28 to TRBJ2-2, with D unresolved. This CDR3 region has 13 residues. Trimming removed 2 bases at V and 6 bases at J, with 7 bases between. Germline CDR1 MDHEN, CDR2 SYDVKM. CDR3 sequence reads: CASSLDSPGELFF. For the CDR3, the DNA is TGTGCCAGCAGTTTAGATTCCCCCGGGGAGCTGTTTTTT.

This chain uses TRBV30 with TRBJ2-7, with D maybe TRBD1 (6 bases). CDR3 length: 13 residues. The V gene's germline CDR1 is GTSNPN and CDR2 SVGIG (reference sequence). V shed 4 bases and J shed 2 bases, with 12 bases lying between them. CDR3 loop: CAWTRTVPYEQYF. DNA of the CDR3: TGTGCCTGGACCCGGACAGTTCCCTACGAGCAGTACTTC.

This clonotype was found a few times. V usage is TRBV7-8 and J usage is TRBJ2-5, with no clear D. Germline-derived CDR1 and CDR2 are SGHVS and FQNEAQ. CDR3 length: 18 residues. Trimming took off 5 bases at V and 5 bases at J, with 27 bases between the two ends. The CDR3 sequence is CASSRVSSRRSKWETQYF. CDR3 DNA: TGTGCCAGCAGCCGCGTCAGCTCGCGGCGAAGCAAATGGGAGACCCAGTACTTC.

This clonotype has ten or more counts. The junction departs from the called germline gene at one end, perhaps through a read error. The rearrangement uses TRBV5-1 and TRBJ2-5; D may be TRBD2 (6 bases). The germline V gene has CDR1 SGHRS and CDR2 YFSETQ. The CDR3 runs to 17 residues. Here the CDR3 reads CACSKDGKGGPQETQYF. The CDR3 nucleotides read TGCGCCTGCAGTAAGGATGGGAAGGGAGGCCCCCAAGAGACCCAGTACTTC.

This chain uses TRBV10-3 with TRBJ2-1, with TRBD2 matching 9 bases. Germline V gene lookup returns CDR1 ENHRY and CDR2 SYGVKD. V gave up 4 bases and J gave up 4 bases; unmatched junction bases: 8. The CDR3 is 16 amino acids. CDR3 nucleotide sequence: TGTGCCATCAGTGGAAGCGGGGGGCCGTTATACAATGAGCAGTTCTTC. Translating gives CAISGSGGPLYNEQFF.

Many counts were recorded for this clonotype. The rearrangement uses TRBV4-2 and TRBJ1-6; 12 bases agree with TRBD1. The CDR3 is 16 residues long. The germline CDR1 and CDR2 sequences are LGHNA and YNFKEQ. The trim removed 8 bases at V and 7 bases at J, leaving 9 bases unmatched. CDR3 nucleotides: TGTGCCAGCGACGGGGGACAGGGGGCGCGGAATTCACCCCTCCACTTT. Protein product: CASDGGQGARNSPLHF.

This clonotype appeared a few times. The J gene is TRBJ2-1, the V gene TRBV6-2 or TRBV6-3; 10 bases map to TRBD2. In germline, CDR1 is MNHEY, CDR2 SVGEGT. V dropped 2 bases and J dropped 5; count of bases not matched to a gene: 9. The CDR3 extends over 17 amino acids. CDR3 sequence reads: CASSYTSGKGAHNEQFF. The CDR3 DNA reads TGTGCCAGCAGTTACACTAGCGGGAAGGGTGCCCACAATGAGCAGTTCTTC.

This clonotype was seen more than once but under ten times. The J gene is TRBJ2-3, the V gene TRBV11-2, with 10 bases fitting TRBD2. The germline CDR1 and CDR2 sequences are SGHAT and FQNNGV. The CDR3 extends over 17 amino acids. V lost 4 bases, J lost 0 bases, and 7 bases stayed unmatched. The CDR3 protein is CASSSSLLAGSTDTQYF. CDR3 bases: TGTGCCAGCAGCTCATCCTTACTAGCGGGAAGCACAGATACGCAGTATTTT.

This CDR3 is CASSPPTGRWNQPQHF. In nucleotides, the CDR3 is TGTGCCAGCAGCCCCCCCACAGGGCGATGGAATCAGCCCCAGCATTTT. The chain couples TRBV2 to TRBJ1-5, with a tentative D call TRBD1 (6 bases). The CDR3 is 16 amino acids. V was pared by 6 bases and J by 4 bases, with 19 bases between. From germline, CDR1 is SNHLY and CDR2 FYNNEI.

This clonotype occurred many times. The rearrangement joins TRBV6-2 or TRBV6-3 to TRBJ1-5; 8 bases line up with TRBD1. Germline loops: CDR1 MNHEY, CDR2 SVGEGT. The J segment lost 3 bases and the V segment lost 6 bases, leaving 7 bases of the junction unmatched. This CDR3 comprises 15 residues. The CDR3 nucleotides read TGTGCCAGCAGCAGAACAGGGGGTTACAATCAGCCCCAGCATTTT. Amino acids: CASSRTGGYNQPQHF.

The chain combines TRBV20-1 with TRBJ2-7, with 7 bases fitting TRBD1. V trimming: 7 bases; J trimming: 2 bases; junction bases outside the gene matches: 8. The CDR3 is made up of 13 amino acids. Germline values: CDR1 DFQATT, CDR2 SNEGSKA (reference sequence). The CDR3 is CSGQGTVTYEQYF. The CDR3 DNA reads TGCAGTGGTCAAGGGACAGTTACCTACGAGCAGTACTTC.

This chain uses TRBV4-1 with TRBJ1-1; no definite D call. The V and J ends lost 0 bases and 9 bases respectively, with 11 bases between them. Germline CDR1 and CDR2: MGHRA and YSYEKL. The CDR3 is 13 residues long. The CDR3 protein is CASSQDEPSQAFF. DNA for the CDR3: TGCGCCAGCAGCCAAGATGAACCGTCGCAAGCTTTCTTT.